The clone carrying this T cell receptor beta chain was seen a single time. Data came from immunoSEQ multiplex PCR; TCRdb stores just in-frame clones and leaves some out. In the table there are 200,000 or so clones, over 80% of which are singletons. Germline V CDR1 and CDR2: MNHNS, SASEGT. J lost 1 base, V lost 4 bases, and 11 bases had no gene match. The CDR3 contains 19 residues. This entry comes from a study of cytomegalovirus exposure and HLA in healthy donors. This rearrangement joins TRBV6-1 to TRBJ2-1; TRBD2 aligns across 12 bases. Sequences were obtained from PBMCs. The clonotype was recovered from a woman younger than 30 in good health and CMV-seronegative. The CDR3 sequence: CASSAQRTSGMASYNEQFF. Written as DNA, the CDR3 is TGTGCCAGCAGTGCCCAACGGACTAGCGGGATGGCGTCCTACAATGAGCAGTTCTTC.